This TCR beta chain was documented in a study of T-cell reconstitution after alpha-beta-depleted transplantation in children. The V gene's germline CDR1 is DFQATT and CDR2 SNEGSKA (reference sequence). CDR3 length: 15 amino acids. Trimming took 6 bases from V and 2 from J; bases not matched to a gene: 7. This clonotype was recorded at least ten times. Preparation of the TCRbeta library was carried out with unique molecular identifiers. TCRdb ran MiXCR on the PCR reads and lists one entry per CDR3 protein. Among tens of thousands of distinct CDR3 sequences listed, around 6.6% were seen once. The rearrangement uses TRBV20-1 and TRBJ2-5; 12 bases are a match to TRBD2. The receptor was isolated from a human donor who donated a stem cell graft to a child with acute lymphoblastic leukemia. Sample: PBMCs from the stem cell graft donor, taken from the stem cell graft. CDR3 nucleotide sequence: TGCAGTGCCCCGACTAGCGGGGGCCCGCAAGAGACCCAGTACTTC. Amino acid sequence: CSAPTSGGPQETQYF.